The sequence of this T cell receptor beta chain was determined in a study of shared clonotypes between healthy human individuals. General study points: Lower generation probabilities were found for non-shared clonotypes than for those shared by all four donors. Among donors, clonotype sharing was expected to be affected by sequencing depth.

Genomic DNA (from each subset) was split evenly across several immunoSEQ plates. Sorted subsets were amplified in replicate PCRs using about 200 ng DNA, 25,000 to 30,000 T cell genomes. TCRdb's table, derived via immunoSEQ multiplex PCR, lists solely in-frame clones and lacks some. The profile shows roughly 2.4 million clones, approximately 96% of them singletons. About this clone itself: Its target is unknown.

The sequenced sample was naive CD4+ T cells sorted from blood. As to subset: CD45RA+ positively selected. The TCR originated in a man aged 18 to 30 in good health.

CDR3 DNA: TGTGCCAGCAGCTTATCGGATCTGGCGGGGGACCTAAGGGAGCAGTTCTTC. Amino acid sequence: CASSLSDLAGDLREQFF. The J gene is TRBJ2-1, the V gene TRBV7-2; 7 positions match TRBD2. Germline V gene data show CDR1 as SGHTA and CDR2 as FQGNSA. The V segment lost 2 bases and the J segment 10 bases; nucleotides outside the gene matches: 17. The CDR3 spans 17 residues. The entire variable domain, with the rest obtained from reference TRBV7-2 and TRBJ2-1, is as follows: GAGVSQSPSNKVTEKGKDVELRCDPISGHTALYWYRQSLGQGLEFLIYFQGNSAPDKSGLPSDRFSAERTGGSVSTLTIQRTQQEDSAVYLCASSLSDLAGDLREQFFGPGTRLTVL.